These 31 T cell receptor beta chains originate from one sample sequenced in a study of identical twins. TCRdb re-analysed the 5' RACE reads in MiXCR, keeping a single row per CDR3 protein. The data contain fewer than 250,000 distinct CDR3 sequences, roughly 15% of them singletons. These data were also filed under a second study, of T cells expressing NK-cell markers.

Sequenced sample: CD8+ T cells sorted from blood. These receptors originate from a woman younger than 35 in good health.

This clonotype was detected only a few times. The germline gene is not matched at one end of the junction; a read error may be the cause. This sequence joins TRBV3-1 and TRBJ2-5, with 8 positions matching TRBD1. Germline lookup yields CDR1 LGHDT and CDR2 YNNKEL (reference sequence). The CDR3 extends over 12 amino acids. This chain's CDR3 is CASSQGARGQNF. The CDR3 DNA reads as TGTGCCAGCAGCCAAGGGGCCAGGGGGCAAAACTTC.

This clonotype was counted a few times. The junction shows a germline mismatch at one end, possibly a read error. The chain is built from TRBV9 and TRBJ2-2; TRBD1 aligns across 11 bases. The CDR3 extends over 16 amino acids. Germline assignment: CDR1 SGDLS and CDR2 YYNGEE. The CDR3 spells CASSSRTGGRTVELFF. The CDR3 DNA sequence: TGTGCCAGCAGCAGCCGGACAGGGGGCAGGACCGTGGAGCTGTTTTTT. The whole variable domain, remainder taken from reference TRBV9 and TRBJ2-2, is DSGVTQTPKHLITATGQRVTLRCSPRSGDLSVYWYQQSLDQGLQFLIQYYNGEERAKGNILERFSAQQFPDLHSELNLSSLELGDSALYFCASSSRTGGRTVELFFGEGSRLTVL.

The J gene is TRBJ1-2, the V gene TRBV5-6; D remains ambiguous. Germline values: CDR1 SGHDT, CDR2 YYEEEE. The CDR3 loop spans 13 amino acids. The V end was cut by 4 bases, the J end by 13 bases, with 20 bases between. The CDR3 DNA sequence: TGTGCCAGCAGCCCCGGGCTCCTCTGCTTTGGCACCTTC. Translation gives CASSPGLLCFGTF.

The chain has TRBV3-1 and TRBJ2-3; no clear D gene. V gave up 2 bases and J gave up 2 bases, with 11 bases separating them. The germline CDR1 and CDR2 sequences are LGHDT and YNNKEL (reference sequence). The CDR3 is 15 residues long. CDR3 residues: CASSQRSPHTDTQYF. The CDR3 nucleotides are TGTGCCAGCAGCCAAAGGTCTCCTCACACAGATACGCAGTATTTT.

The chain is built from TRBV7-9 and TRBJ1-1; no reliable D call. Trimming removed 5 bases from V and 4 bases from J, with 8 bases in between. Germline assignment: CDR1 SEHNR and CDR2 FQNEAQ (reference sequence). The CDR3 runs 12 residues. DNA of the CDR3: TGTGCCAGCAGCGACCGGTTCACTGAAGCTTTCTTT. Its protein is CASSDRFTEAFF.

CDR3 region: CASSLDPREGDQPQHF. DNA for the CDR3: TGTGCCAGCAGCCTAGACCCTCGCGAGGGAGATCAGCCCCAGCATTTT. The chain has TRBV14 and TRBJ1-5; D uncertain. The V end lost 4 bases, the J end lost 5 bases, and 18 bases lay between the germline ends. Germline CDR1 and CDR2: SGHDN and FVKESK. The CDR3 covers 16 residues.

The gene calls are TRBV12-3 or TRBV12-4 and TRBJ2-5; D gene unclear. Trimming took 4 bases from V and 2 from J, leaving 8 bases between them. The CDR3 spans 13 residues. The CDR3 sequence: CASSSDLQETQYF. Here the CDR3 DNA reads TGTGCCAGCAGTTCGGATCTTCAAGAGACCCAGTACTTC.

This clonotype turned up a few times. The chain combines TRBV7-9 with TRBJ1-1; D gene ambiguous. The CDR3 extends over 15 amino acids. V lost 2 bases and J 0 bases, leaving 10 bases between the germline ends. Germline V gene data show CDR1 as SEHNR and CDR2 as FQNEAQ (reference sequence). For the CDR3, the DNA is TGTGCCAGCAGCTTAATGGACGGAATGAACACTGAAGCTTTCTTT. It yields the protein CASSLMDGMNTEAFF. Combining the CDR3 with reference TRBV7-9 and TRBJ1-1 gives the whole variable domain DTGVSQNPRHKITKRGQNVTFRCDPISEHNRLYWYRQTLGQGPEFLTYFQNEAQLEKSRLLSDRFSAERPKGSFSTLEIQRTEQGDSAMYLCASSLMDGMNTEAFFGQGTRLTVV.

There are a few counts of this clonotype. V is TRBV7-6 and J is TRBJ2-2; D is possibly TRBD2 (9 bases). This CDR3 is 15 amino acids long. Trimming shortened V by 3 bases and J by 7 bases, and 15 bases separated the two germline ends. The V gene's germline CDR1 is SGHVS and CDR2 FNYEAQ. CDR3 protein: CASSFASGTGGELFF. The CDR3 nucleotides read TGTGCCAGCAGCTTCGCTAGCGGGACAGGCGGGGAGCTGTTTTTT.

The CDR3 nucleotides are TGTGCCAGCAGCCCCTCCGGGGTTGGCTACACCTTC. It codes for CASSPSGVGYTF. J is TRBJ1-2 and V is TRBV7-8; no reliable D call. The CDR3 has 12 amino acids. Germline CDR1 SGHVS, CDR2 FQNEAQ. V lost 5 bases, J lost 7 bases, and 11 bases lay in between.

This sequence joins TRBV9 and TRBJ2-7, with D uncertain. The CDR3 is 12 residues long. V lost 7 bases, J lost 6 bases, and 14 bases lay in between. Germline V gene lookup returns CDR1 SGDLS and CDR2 YYNGEE. The CDR3 DNA is TGTGCCAGCCACGAAAAAGGACCCGAGCAGTACTTC. Encoded protein: CASHEKGPEQYF.

There are a few counts of this clonotype. V is TRBV7-9 and J is TRBJ1-1; TRBD1 matches at 8 bases. CDR3 length: 15 amino acids. CDR1 SEHNR and CDR2 FQNEAQ come from the germline V gene (reference sequence). The V gene end was trimmed by 1 base and the J gene end by 4 bases; junction bases not matched to a gene: 5. The CDR3 DNA sequence: TGTGCCAGCAGCTTAGGCGGGACAGGCATCACTGAAGCTTTCTTT. Amino acid sequence: CASSLGGTGITEAFF.

Ten or more counts support this clonotype. The genes are TRBV4-1 and TRBJ2-1; 8 bases agree with TRBD1. The CDR3 runs to 16 residues. Trimming cost V 0 bases and J 4 bases; bases outside gene matches: 5. Germline V lookup: CDR1 MGHRA, CDR2 YSYEKL. The DNA for the CDR3 is TGCGCCAGCAGCCAAGACAGGGGGCCCCGATACAATGAGCAGTTCTTC. Translating gives CASSQDRGPRYNEQFF.

This clonotype has a handful of counts. The rearrangement links TRBV6-1 to TRBJ1-1; 11 bases map to TRBD1. Germline CDR1 reads MNHNS; CDR2 reads SASEGT. The CDR3 is 15 amino acids. V shed 6 bases, J shed 6 bases, and the junction held 9 bases outside the gene matches. CDR3 in DNA: TGTGCCAGCAGCGCCGGGACAGGGGGAAGTGCTGAAGCTTTCTTT. Amino acids: CASSAGTGGSAEAFF.

This clonotype has ten or more counts. This rearrangement joins TRBV29-1 to TRBJ2-1; no firm D call. CDR1 is SQVTM, CDR2 ANQGSEA, per germline. V lost 0 bases to trimming and J lost 10 bases, with 13 bases between them. This CDR3 contains 13 residues. The CDR3 reads CSVEDSVGLEQFF. DNA of the CDR3: TGCAGCGTTGAAGATTCGGTCGGGCTCGAGCAGTTCTTC.

This clonotype was seen just once. The chain carries TRBV4-3 and TRBJ1-2; no definite D call. CDR1 is LGHNA, CDR2 YSLEER, per germline. CDR3 length: 15 amino acids. V shed 0 bases and J shed 4 bases, with 12 bases lying between them. CDR3 nucleotide sequence: TGCGCCAGCAGCCAAGATCTCAGCTCGGGCTATGGCTACACCTTC. The encoded protein is CASSQDLSSGYGYTF.

Only a few counts were recorded for this clonotype. This CDR3 reads CASSSRLAGDYRNEQFF. The CDR3, as DNA: TGTGCCAGCAGCTCAAGACTAGCGGGAGACTACAGGAATGAGCAGTTCTTC. This chain connects TRBV12-3 or TRBV12-4 to TRBJ2-1, with TRBD2 matching 12 bases. The CDR3 is 17 residues long. V was pared by 6 bases and J by 7 bases, with 13 bases of the junction left unmatched.

The CDR3 sequence is CASSYLAGITDTQYF. As DNA, the CDR3 is TGTGCCAGCAGTTATCTCGCGGGGATAACAGATACGCAGTATTTT. V usage is TRBV6-5 and J usage is TRBJ2-3; weak D call: TRBD2 (6 bases). Trimming left V 3 bases short and J 3 bases short, with 13 bases between. CDR3 size: 15 residues. Looked up from germline, CDR1 is MNHEY and CDR2 is SVGAGI.

This clonotype was counted at least ten times. The chain uses TRBV6-1 and TRBJ2-4, with D hard to call. This CDR3 spans 13 amino acids. Trimming removed 8 bases from V and 1 base from J, with 9 bases in between. Germline CDR1 is MNHNS and CDR2 is SASEGT. The CDR3 nucleotides read TGTGCCAGCGCCCTCGGGGCCAAAAACATTCAGTACTTC. As protein: CASALGAKNIQYF.

V and J are TRBV6-1 and TRBJ2-3; no reliable D call. The CDR3 is 14 amino acids. Trimming took off 2 bases at V and 5 bases at J, with 11 bases between the two ends. Germline V gene sequence: CDR1 MNHNS, CDR2 SASEGT. Written as DNA, the CDR3 is TGTGCCAGCAGTGAATCGCCAGGAGAAGATACGCAGTATTTT. This sequence encodes CASSESPGEDTQYF.

The V call is TRBV5-6, the J call TRBJ2-6, with D maybe TRBD2 (6 bases). Germline CDR1 and CDR2: SGHDT and YYEEEE. The CDR3 contains 14 residues. Trimming cost V 4 bases and J 4 bases, with 9 bases left between them. This CDR3 reads CASSAGIGANVLTF. In DNA, the CDR3 is TGTGCCAGCAGCGCGGGGATCGGGGCCAACGTCCTGACTTTC.

The rearrangement uses TRBV6-1 and TRBJ1-4; D is uncertain. V was clipped by 6 bases and J by 7 bases, with 18 bases between them. This CDR3 region has 15 residues. The germline CDR1 and CDR2 sequences are MNHNS and SASEGT. The CDR3 DNA sequence: TGTGCCAGCAGCGCCCGACACAGCGTCGGTGAAAAACTGTTTTTT. It translates to CASSARHSVGEKLFF.

This clonotype has more than one count but fewer than ten. The chain couples TRBV2 to TRBJ2-7, with D unresolved. In germline, CDR1 is SNHLY, CDR2 FYNNEI. The CDR3 runs to 13 residues. The ends were cut back, 7 bases at V and 0 bases at J, with 10 bases in the middle. This chain's CDR3 is CASTETDSYEQYF. The CDR3 nucleotides are TGTGCCAGCACCGAAACAGACTCCTACGAGCAGTACTTC.

The rearrangement joins TRBV9 to TRBJ2-7; D might be TRBD1 or TRBD2, each matching 5 bases. V lost 0 bases and J lost 1, with 11 bases in between. Germline-derived CDR1 and CDR2 are SGDLS and YYNGEE. The CDR3 runs to 15 residues. Here the CDR3 reads CASSVEGTQSYEQYF. Written as DNA, the CDR3 is TGTGCCAGCAGCGTAGAGGGGACCCAATCCTACGAGCAGTACTTC.

V gene TRBV10-3 combines with J gene TRBJ2-7; 9 bases agree with TRBD1. The germline V gene has CDR1 ENHRY and CDR2 SYGVKD. There are 13 residues in the CDR3. Germline trimming cut 11 bases from V and 0 bases from J; bases unmatched to any gene: 5. The DNA for the CDR3 is TGTGCCGCCGGGACAGGGACCTCCTACGAGCAGTACTTC. Residues: CAAGTGTSYEQYF.

This clonotype was found a few times. This chain uses TRBV9 with TRBJ1-5, with D tentatively TRBD1 (6 bases). CDR1 and CDR2 (germline): SGDLS, YYNGEE. This CDR3 has 14 residues. V was shortened by 6 bases and J by 3 bases, with 13 bases between the two germline ends. The CDR3 nucleotides are TGTGCCAGCAACACAGGGCTTCCCAATCAGCCCCAGCATTTT. Its protein product is CASNTGLPNQPQHF.

The chain employs TRBV7-9 and TRBJ2-5, with D perhaps TRBD1 or TRBD2 (5 bases each). Germline assignment: CDR1 SEHNR and CDR2 FQNEAQ (reference sequence). This CDR3 contains 15 residues. V lost 4 bases, J lost 1 base, and 13 bases lay in between. This CDR3 is CASSWGTTRQETQYF. Here the CDR3 DNA reads TGTGCCAGCAGCTGGGGGACGACGCGCCAAGAGACCCAGTACTTC.

The table lists this clonotype with a few counts. The chain couples TRBV28 to TRBJ2-7, with D perhaps TRBD1 or TRBD2 (5 bases each). The CDR3 spans 16 residues. The germline V gene encodes CDR1 MDHEN and CDR2 SYDVKM. Between the trimmed V and J ends, which lost 3 bases and 1 base, there was a span of 16 bases. CDR3 protein: CASSFPSGTDSYEQYF. In DNA, the CDR3 is TGTGCCAGCAGTTTCCCCTCCGGGACGGATTCCTACGAGCAGTACTTC.

The sample holds a few counts of this clonotype. J is TRBJ2-1 and V is TRBV7-9; the D is unclear. Trimming stripped 4 bases from V and 6 bases from J, with 10 bases between. This CDR3 contains 13 residues. Germline CDR1 is SEHNR and CDR2 is FQNEAQ (reference sequence). The CDR3 region has the DNA TGTGCCAGCAGCTCAACAAACCCCAATGAGCAGTTCTTC. Translating it yields CASSSTNPNEQFF.

This clonotype turned up a few times. The chain is built from TRBV27 and TRBJ1-1; tentative D call: TRBD1 (5 bases). Germline values: CDR1 MNHEY, CDR2 SMNVEV (reference sequence). The CDR3 contains 15 residues. Trimming pared 5 bases from V and 4 bases from J, leaving 17 bases between. This CDR3 is CASSAFGGRGTEAFF. As DNA, the CDR3 is TGTGCCAGCAGTGCCTTCGGGGGTAGAGGCACTGAAGCTTTCTTT.

The chain is built from TRBV20-1 and TRBJ2-1, with 7 nucleotides matching TRBD2. CDR3 length: 13 amino acids. V lost 0 bases to trimming and J lost 8 bases; unmatched junction nucleotides: 4. The germline V gene has CDR1 DFQATT and CDR2 SNEGSKA (reference sequence). DNA for the CDR3: TGCAGTGCTAGAGAGCGGGGGTTCTATGAGCAGTTCTTC. Protein product: CSARERGFYEQFF.